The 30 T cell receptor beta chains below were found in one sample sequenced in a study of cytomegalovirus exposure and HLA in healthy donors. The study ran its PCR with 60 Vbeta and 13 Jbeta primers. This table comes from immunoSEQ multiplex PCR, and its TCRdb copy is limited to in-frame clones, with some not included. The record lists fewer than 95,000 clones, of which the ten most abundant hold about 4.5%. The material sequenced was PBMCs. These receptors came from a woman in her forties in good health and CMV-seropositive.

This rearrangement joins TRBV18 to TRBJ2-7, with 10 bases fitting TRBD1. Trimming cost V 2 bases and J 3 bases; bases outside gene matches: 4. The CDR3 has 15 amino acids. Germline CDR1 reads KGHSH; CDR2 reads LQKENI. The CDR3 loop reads CASSPATGGLYEQYF. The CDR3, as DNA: TGTGCCAGCTCACCAGCGACAGGGGGCCTCTACGAGCAGTACTTC.

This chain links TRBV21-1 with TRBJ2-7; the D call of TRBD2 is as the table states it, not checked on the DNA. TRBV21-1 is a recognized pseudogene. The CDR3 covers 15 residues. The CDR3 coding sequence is TGTGCCAGCAGCATAGCGGGAGGGCCTTCCTACGAGCAGTACTTC. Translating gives CASSIAGGPSYEQYF.

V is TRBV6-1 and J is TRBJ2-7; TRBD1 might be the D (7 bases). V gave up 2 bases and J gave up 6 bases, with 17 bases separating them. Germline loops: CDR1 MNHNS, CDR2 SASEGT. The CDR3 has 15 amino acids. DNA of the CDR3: TGTGCCAGCAGTGAACAGGAGGGGGCTAAAGGCGAGCAGTACTTC. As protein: CASSEQEGAKGEQYF.

The CDR3, as DNA: TGTGCCAGCAGCTTGCCCGGTTCTAGCACAGATACGCAGTATTTT. This translates into CASSLPGSSTDTQYF. The chain joins TRBV5-4 to TRBJ2-3; D is ambiguous. The CDR3 totals 15 residues. The germline V gene encodes CDR1 SGHNT and CDR2 YYREEE (reference sequence). V lost 1 base and J lost 0, with 9 bases in between.

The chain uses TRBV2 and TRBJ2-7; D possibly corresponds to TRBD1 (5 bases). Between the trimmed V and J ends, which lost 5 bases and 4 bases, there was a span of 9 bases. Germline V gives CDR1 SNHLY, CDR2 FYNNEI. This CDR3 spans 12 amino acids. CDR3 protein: CASSIRVYEQYF. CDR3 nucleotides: TGTGCCAGCAGTATCAGGGTTTACGAGCAGTACTTC.

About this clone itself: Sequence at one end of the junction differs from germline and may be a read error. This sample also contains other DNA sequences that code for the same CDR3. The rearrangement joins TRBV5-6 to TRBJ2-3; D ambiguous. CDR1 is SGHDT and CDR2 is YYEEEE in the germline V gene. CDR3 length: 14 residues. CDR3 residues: CASSFSLPVDTQYF. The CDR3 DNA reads TGCGCCAGCAGCTTTTCCCTCCCGGTCGATACGCAGTATTTT.

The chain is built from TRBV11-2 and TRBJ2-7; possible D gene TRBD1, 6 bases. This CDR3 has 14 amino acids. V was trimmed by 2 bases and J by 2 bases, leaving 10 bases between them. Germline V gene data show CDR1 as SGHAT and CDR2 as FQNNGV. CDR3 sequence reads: CASSLSDSAYEQYF. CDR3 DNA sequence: TGTGCCAGCAGCTTATCGGACAGTGCCTACGAGCAGTACTTC. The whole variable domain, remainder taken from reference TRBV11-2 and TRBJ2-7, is EAGVAQSPRYKIIEKRQSVAFWCNPISGHATLYWYQQILGQGPKLLIQFQNNGVVDDSQLPKDRFSAERLKGVDSTLKIQPAKLEDSAVYLCASSLSDSAYEQYFGPGTRLTVT.

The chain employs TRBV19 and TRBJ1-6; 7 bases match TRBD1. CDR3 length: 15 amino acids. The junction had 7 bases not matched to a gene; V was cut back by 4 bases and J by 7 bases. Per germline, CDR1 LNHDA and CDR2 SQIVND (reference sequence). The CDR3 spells CASSTRTGQNSPLHF. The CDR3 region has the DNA TGTGCCAGTAGTACCCGGACAGGTCAGAATTCACCCCTCCACTTT.

The CDR3 nucleotides are TGTGCCAGCACATTAGCGGGACCTTCCTACAATGAGCAGTTCTTC. Amino acid sequence: CASTLAGPSYNEQFF. This chain links TRBV6-5 with TRBJ2-1; 8 bases are shared with TRBD2. V was clipped by 7 bases and J by 1 base; unmatched bases: 6. The germline CDR1 and CDR2 sequences are MNHEY and SVGAGI. CDR3 length: 15 residues.

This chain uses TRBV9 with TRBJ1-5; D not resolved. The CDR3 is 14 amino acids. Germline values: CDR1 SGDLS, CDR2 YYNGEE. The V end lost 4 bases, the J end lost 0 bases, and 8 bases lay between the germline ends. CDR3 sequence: CASSSGDSNQPQHF. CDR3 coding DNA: TGTGCCAGCAGCTCCGGAGATAGCAATCAGCCCCAGCATTTT.

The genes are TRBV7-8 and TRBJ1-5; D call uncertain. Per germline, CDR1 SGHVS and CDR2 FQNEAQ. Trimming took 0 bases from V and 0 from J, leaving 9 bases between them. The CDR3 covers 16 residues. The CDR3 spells CASSLAGRNSNQPQHF. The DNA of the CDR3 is TGTGCCAGCAGCTTAGCCGGCAGGAATAGCAATCAGCCCCAGCATTTT.

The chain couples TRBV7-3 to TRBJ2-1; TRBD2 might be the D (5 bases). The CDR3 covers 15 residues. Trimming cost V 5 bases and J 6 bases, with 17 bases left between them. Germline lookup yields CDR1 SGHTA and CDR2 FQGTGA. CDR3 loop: CASSLRSGGGNEQFF. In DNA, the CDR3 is TGTGCCAGCAGCCTCAGGTCCGGAGGCGGCAATGAGCAGTTCTTC.

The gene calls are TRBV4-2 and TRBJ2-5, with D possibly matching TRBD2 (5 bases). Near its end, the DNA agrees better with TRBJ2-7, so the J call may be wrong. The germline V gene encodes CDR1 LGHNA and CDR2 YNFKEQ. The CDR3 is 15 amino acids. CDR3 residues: CASSQPRTGNYEQYF. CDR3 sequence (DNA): TGTGCCAGCAGCCAACCCCGGACTGGCAACTACGAGCAGTACTTC.

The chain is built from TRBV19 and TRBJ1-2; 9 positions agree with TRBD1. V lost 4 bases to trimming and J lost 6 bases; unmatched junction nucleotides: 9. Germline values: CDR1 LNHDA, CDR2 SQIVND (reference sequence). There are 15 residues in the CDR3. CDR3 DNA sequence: TGTGCCAGTAGTACCCGACTACAGGGGGCCGATGGCTACACCTTC. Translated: CASSTRLQGADGYTF.

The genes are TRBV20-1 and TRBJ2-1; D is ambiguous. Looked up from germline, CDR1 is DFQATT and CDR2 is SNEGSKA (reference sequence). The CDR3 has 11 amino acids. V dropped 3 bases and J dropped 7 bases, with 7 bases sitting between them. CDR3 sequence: CSASPLNEQFF. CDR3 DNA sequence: TGCAGTGCTAGCCCGTTAAATGAGCAGTTCTTC.

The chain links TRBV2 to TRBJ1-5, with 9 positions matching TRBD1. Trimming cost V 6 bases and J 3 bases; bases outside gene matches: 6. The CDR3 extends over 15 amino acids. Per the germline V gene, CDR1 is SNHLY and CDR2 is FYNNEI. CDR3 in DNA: TGTGCCAGCAGACCGACAGGGGGGAACAATCAGCCCCAGCATTTT. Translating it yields CASRPTGGNNQPQHF. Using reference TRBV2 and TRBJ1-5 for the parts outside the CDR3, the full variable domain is EPEVTQTPSHQVTQMGQEVILRCVPISNHLYFYWYRQILGQKVEFLVSFYNNEISEKSEIFDDQFSVERPDGSNFTLKIRSTKLEDSAMYFCASRPTGGNNQPQHFGDGTRLSIL.

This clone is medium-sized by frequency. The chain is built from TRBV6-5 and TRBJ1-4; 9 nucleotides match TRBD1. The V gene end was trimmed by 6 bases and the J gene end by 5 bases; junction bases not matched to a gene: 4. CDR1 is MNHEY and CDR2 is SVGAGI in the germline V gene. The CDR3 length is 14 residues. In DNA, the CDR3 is TGTGCCAGCAGCCCGACAGGGGGGAATGAAAAACTGTTTTTT. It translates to CASSPTGGNEKLFF.

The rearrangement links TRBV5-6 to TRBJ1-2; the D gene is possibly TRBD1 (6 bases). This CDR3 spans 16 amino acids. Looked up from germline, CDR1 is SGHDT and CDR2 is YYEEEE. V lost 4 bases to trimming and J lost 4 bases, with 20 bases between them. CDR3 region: CASSPRLGTGSYGYTF. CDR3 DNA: TGTGCCAGCAGCCCTAGGTTAGGAACAGGGTCCTATGGCTACACCTTC.

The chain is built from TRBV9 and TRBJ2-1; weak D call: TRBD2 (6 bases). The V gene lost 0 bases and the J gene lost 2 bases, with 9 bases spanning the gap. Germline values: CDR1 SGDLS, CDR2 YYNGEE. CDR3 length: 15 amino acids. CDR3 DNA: TGTGCCAGCAGCGTAGACCCGGGGGCCTACAATGAGCAGTTCTTC. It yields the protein CASSVDPGAYNEQFF.

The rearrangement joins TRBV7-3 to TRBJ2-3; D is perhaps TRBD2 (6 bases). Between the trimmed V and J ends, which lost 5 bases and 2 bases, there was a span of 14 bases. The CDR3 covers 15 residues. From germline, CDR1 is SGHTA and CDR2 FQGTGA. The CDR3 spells CASSPEGFNTDTQYF. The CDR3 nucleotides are TGTGCCAGCAGCCCGGAGGGGTTTAACACAGATACGCAGTATTTT.

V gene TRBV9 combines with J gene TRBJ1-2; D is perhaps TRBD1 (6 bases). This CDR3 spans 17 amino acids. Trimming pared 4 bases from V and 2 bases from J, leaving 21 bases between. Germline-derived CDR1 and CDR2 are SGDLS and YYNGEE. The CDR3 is CASSFTDLPRGNYGYTF. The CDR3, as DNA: TGTGCCAGCAGCTTTACGGACTTGCCGAGGGGGAACTATGGCTACACCTTC.

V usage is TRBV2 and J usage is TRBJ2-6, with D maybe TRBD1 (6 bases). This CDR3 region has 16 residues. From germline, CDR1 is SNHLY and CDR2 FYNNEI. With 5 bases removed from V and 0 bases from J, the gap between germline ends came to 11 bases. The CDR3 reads CASSQGKGSGANVLTF. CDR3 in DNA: TGTGCCAGCAGTCAGGGGAAGGGCTCTGGGGCCAACGTCCTGACTTTC.

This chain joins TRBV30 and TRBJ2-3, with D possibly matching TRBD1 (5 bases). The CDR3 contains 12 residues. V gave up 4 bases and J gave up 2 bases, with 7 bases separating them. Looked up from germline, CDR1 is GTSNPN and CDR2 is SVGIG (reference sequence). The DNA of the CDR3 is TGTGCCTGGATAGGGGTCACAGATACGCAGTATTTT. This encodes CAWIGVTDTQYF.

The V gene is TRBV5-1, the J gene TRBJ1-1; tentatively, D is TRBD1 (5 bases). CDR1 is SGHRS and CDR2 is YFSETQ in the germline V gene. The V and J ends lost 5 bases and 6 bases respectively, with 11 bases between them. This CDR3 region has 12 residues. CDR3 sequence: CASSYDSSEAFF. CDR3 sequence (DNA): TGCGCCAGCAGTTATGACAGCTCTGAAGCTTTCTTT.

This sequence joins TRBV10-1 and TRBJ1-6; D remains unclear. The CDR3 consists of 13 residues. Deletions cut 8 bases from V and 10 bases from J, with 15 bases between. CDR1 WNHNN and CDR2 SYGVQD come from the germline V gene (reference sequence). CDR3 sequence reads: CASSSGDGSPLHF. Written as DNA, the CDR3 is TGCGCCAGCTCGTCCGGGGATGGCTCACCCCTCCACTTT.

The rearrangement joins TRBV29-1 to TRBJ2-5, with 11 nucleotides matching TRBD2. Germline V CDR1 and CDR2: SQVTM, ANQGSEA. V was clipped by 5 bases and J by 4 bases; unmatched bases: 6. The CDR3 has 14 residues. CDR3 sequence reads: CSVTSGRRVETQYF. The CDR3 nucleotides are TGCAGCGTTACTAGCGGGAGAAGAGTAGAGACCCAGTACTTC.

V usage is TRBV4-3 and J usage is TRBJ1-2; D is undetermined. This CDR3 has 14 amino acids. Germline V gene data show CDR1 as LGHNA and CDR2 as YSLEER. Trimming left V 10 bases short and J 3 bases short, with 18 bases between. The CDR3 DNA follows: TGCGCCACCGGGATCCTAGGAGGGCACTATGGCTACACCTTC. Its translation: CATGILGGHYGYTF.

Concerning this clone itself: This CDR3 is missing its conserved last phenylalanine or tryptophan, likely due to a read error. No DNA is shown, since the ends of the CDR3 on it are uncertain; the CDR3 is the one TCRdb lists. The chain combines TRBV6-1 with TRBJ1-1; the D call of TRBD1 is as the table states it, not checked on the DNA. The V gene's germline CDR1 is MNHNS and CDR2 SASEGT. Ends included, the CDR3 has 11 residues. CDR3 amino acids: CASSRRTVKFS.

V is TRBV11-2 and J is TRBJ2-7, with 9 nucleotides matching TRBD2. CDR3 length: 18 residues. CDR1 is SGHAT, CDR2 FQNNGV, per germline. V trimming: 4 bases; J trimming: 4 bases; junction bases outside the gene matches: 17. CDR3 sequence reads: CASSSRLAASSHEYEQYF. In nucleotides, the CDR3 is TGTGCCAGCAGCTCCCGACTAGCGGCCTCGTCCCATGAGTACGAGCAGTACTTC.

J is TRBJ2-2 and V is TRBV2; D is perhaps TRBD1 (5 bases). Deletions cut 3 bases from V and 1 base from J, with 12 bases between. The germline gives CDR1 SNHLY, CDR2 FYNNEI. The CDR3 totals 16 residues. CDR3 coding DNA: TGTGCCAGCAGTGATATGGCCGGACAGAACACCGGGGAGCTGTTTTTT. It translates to CASSDMAGQNTGELFF.